This T cell receptor (beta chain) appears in the sequencing data of a study of cytomegalovirus exposure and HLA in healthy donors. Study-wide background: Some 200 million T cells yielded roughly 100 million unique TCR beta sequences, as an earlier analysis found.

In the case of this clone: The antigen remains unidentified.

PCR amplification relied on 60 Vbeta primers (plus 13 Jbeta primers). Repertoires were generated with immunoSEQ multiplex PCR, while TCRdb's copy carries only in-frame clones and drops some. The sample holds 150,000 to 200,000 clones, about four fifths seen once. Whole-study results and caveats: Previous analysis showed most TCR beta V segments were productive about 87% or about 30% of the time. Differences between HLA loci emerged in a later analysis of TCR association rates, with DRB1 most and HLA-C fewest. Analysis was carried out at a later point, and it linked a missense DCLRE1C variant to TCR beta V- and J-gene trimming.

From germline, CDR1 is SEHNR and CDR2 FQNEAQ (reference sequence). The V and J ends lost 0 bases and 7 bases respectively, with 10 bases between them. The CDR3 is made up of 15 amino acids. The sample consisted of PBMCs. The TCR was taken from a woman between 18 and 30 years old in good health and CMV-seronegative. The chain links TRBV7-9 to TRBJ1-6; D not certain. CDR3 nucleotide sequence: TGTGCCAGCAGCTTAGCTTATGGGCCGAATTCACCCCTCCACTTT. Encoded protein: CASSLAYGPNSPLHF.